This T cell receptor beta chain was sequenced in a study of molecular identifiers for immune sequencing clone quantification (dated by TCRdb to 2017 to 2018). Regarding the research as a whole: For a replicate experiment, RNA from around 20,000 or 100,000 naive CD8 T cells was divided into five aliquots, and four of the five aliquots were sequenced. This methods study benchmarked molecular-identifier clustering-based TCR repertoire sequencing (MIDCIRS) and TCR RNA copy counting, using CD8 T cells to do so.

The library was produced with PCR. TCRdb records Illumina HiSeq 4000 as the sequencer. Bulk TCR libraries were prepared as previously described, using TCR primers listed in Table S5. Total RNA was purified with the Qiagen AllPrep DNA/RNA kit. Before any analysis, reads coming from multiple sequencing runs of the same library were combined into one pool. The published analysis was carried out like this. Reads were retained only if their TCR constant sequence matched exactly, and those retained reads were trimmed to 150 nt and grouped according to their 12-nt molecular barcodes. Reads within each barcode group were sub-clustered using a 15% Levenshtein threshold, and quality-weighted consensus sequences were constructed for each RNA molecule. Non-functional sequences were excluded, and lower-count sequences lying one edit away from another sequence were also excluded. Based on fitting two negative binomial distributions, any barcode sub-cluster with under 20% of the maximum read count was discarded. The raw public reads went through TCRdb reprocessing: fastp at Q25, MiXCR clone calling, in-frame beta chains kept. Each entry is one CDR3 protein sequence, shown with its most common DNA and genes. The V and J calls come from TCRdb's annotation, not from the publication. Counted in this sample were around 470,000 distinct CDR3 sequences; about 21% of them appeared once. The ten largest clonotypes hold 0.84% of the sample.

The table lists this clonotype with a few counts. What this receptor recognizes is not known. Base qualities are missing; no much larger clone stands one base away. Study-level results and caveats: Spiked-in Jurkat TCR RNA equal to a single cell's worth was reported to be detectable even within 1,100,000 naive CD8 T cells. Spiked-in Jurkat TCR RNA (about 10 copies' worth), which is not part of the donor repertoire, was contained in the naive libraries. Identical TCR molecules sharing a barcode could cause highly expanded clone sizes to be underestimated. Modeling indicated approximately 3 TCR RNA copies recovered per cell, compared with about 9.7 by digital PCR, which implies a capture efficiency of approximately 30%. Clones above 20 RNA copies held over 97% of molecules in CMV-specific effector cells but under 1% in naive cells. Without barcode sub-clustering, chimeric consensus sequences inflated TCR diversity; chimeras reached as high as 47%.

A distance of 16 bases separates the germline ends of V and J, which lose 1 base and 6 bases respectively. The CDR1 and CDR2 encoded by the germline V gene (reference sequence) are LNHDA and SQIVND. From the cysteine up to the phenylalanine, the CDR3 has a length of 16 residues. Only CDR3 DNA remains: 48 bases, in frame from the first base. Libraries of naive CD8 T cells were built from around 18,000 to 910,000 sorted cells, with 10%, 30% or 50% of the purified RNA used. Naive CD8 T cells, defined as CD8+CD4-CCR7+CD45RA+, were FACS-sorted into RLT Plus buffer on a BD FACSAria II. Detection sensitivity was tested by spiking Jurkat RNA equal to 9 to 10 TCR copies' worth into samples containing roughly 17,000-1,100,000 naive CD8 T cells. Enrichment of CD8 T cells was done with RosetteSep CD8+ T Cell Enrichment Cocktail plus Ficoll-Paque, and ACK red cell lysis came afterward.

This chain is built from TRBV19 and TRBJ2-1; the D gene is perhaps TRBD1, from 5 matching bases. Sequenced sample: naive CD8+ T cells from blood, with Jurkat cell RNA spiked in. This sample's cell subset or site label indicates: FACS-sorted CD8+CD4-CCR7+CD45RA+ naive T cells. This sequence was found in a human donor in good health. Some libraries in this study had Jurkat cell RNA spiked in. The CDR3 region reads CASSIGGRGSPNEQFF. The nucleotide sequence is TGTGCCAGTAGTATAGGAGGAAGGGGTTCACCCAATGAGCAGTTCTTC. The variable domain in full, with residues beyond the CDR3 obtained from the reference TRBV19 and TRBJ2-1 genes, is DGGITQSPKYLFRKEGQNVTLSCEQNLNHDAMYWYRQDPGQGLRLIYYSQIVNDFQKGDIAEGYSVSREKKESFPLTVTSAQKNPTAFYLCASSIGGRGSPNEQFFGPGTRLTVL.